The sample holds a few counts of the clone carrying this TCR beta chain. Its antigen is undetermined. V shed 3 bases and J 6 bases; nucleotides not matched to a gene: 7. Germline V CDR1 and CDR2: MGHRA, YSYEKL. This CDR3 is built from 15 residues. TCRdb independently ran MiXCR on the 5' RACE reads; one entry per CDR3 protein. The sample includes some 500,000 distinct CDR3 sequences, roughly 13% seen only once; the top ten take around 15%. The data derive from a study of T cells after yellow fever vaccination. Findings and limits, study-wide: A limited proportion of clonotypes was detected within both the CD4 and CD8 compartments.

The clonotype comes from a man younger than 40 who received the YFV17D yellow fever vaccine. The chain links TRBV4-1 to TRBJ2-1; TRBD2 agrees at 8 bases. The sequences come from PBMCs, collected on the day of the yellow fever booster vaccination. The chain's CDR3 is CASSHPGLVGNEQFF. DNA of the CDR3: TGCGCCAGCAGCCACCCGGGACTAGTGGGCAATGAGCAGTTCTTC.